This TCR beta chain comes out of a study of T cell changes during pregnancy in multiple sclerosis. Repertoires were generated with immunoSEQ multiplex PCR, while TCRdb's copy carries only in-frame clones and drops some. The table lists roughly 24,000 clones, about 90% of them singletons. The V gene's germline CDR1 is MGHDK and CDR2 SYGVNS. The CDR3 extends over 15 amino acids. Trimming removed 6 bases at V and 2 bases at J, with 14 bases between. The clonotype originates from a female donor with multiple sclerosis, enrolled in a pregnancy study. This chain connects TRBV25-1 to TRBJ1-5; possible D gene TRBD1, 6 bases. The sample consisted of CD8+ T cells from peripheral blood mononuclear cells, taken after pregnancy. The CDR3 bases are TGTGCCAGCAGGCGGCAGGGGTTCGGCAATCAGCCCCAGCATTTT. This codes for CASRRQGFGNQPQHF.